This note documents a single T cell receptor (beta chain) sequence. This sample was included in a study of control samples from healthy donors and cancer patients. Sequencing used immunoSEQ multiplex PCR; TCRdb keeps in-frame clones, though not all of them. The profile shows over 150,000 clones, 96% of them singletons. The CDR3 has 14 amino acids. The germline V and J ends were trimmed by 1 base and 2 bases, with 6 bases remaining between them. CDR1 and CDR2 (germline): SGHRS, YFSETQ. The chain carries TRBV5-1 and TRBJ2-2; D unresolved. The sample consisted of blood. This receptor was identified in a young woman in good health. CDR3 sequence reads: CASSLWQNTGELFF. DNA of the CDR3: TGCGCCAGCAGCTTGTGGCAAAACACCGGGGAGCTGTTTTTT.